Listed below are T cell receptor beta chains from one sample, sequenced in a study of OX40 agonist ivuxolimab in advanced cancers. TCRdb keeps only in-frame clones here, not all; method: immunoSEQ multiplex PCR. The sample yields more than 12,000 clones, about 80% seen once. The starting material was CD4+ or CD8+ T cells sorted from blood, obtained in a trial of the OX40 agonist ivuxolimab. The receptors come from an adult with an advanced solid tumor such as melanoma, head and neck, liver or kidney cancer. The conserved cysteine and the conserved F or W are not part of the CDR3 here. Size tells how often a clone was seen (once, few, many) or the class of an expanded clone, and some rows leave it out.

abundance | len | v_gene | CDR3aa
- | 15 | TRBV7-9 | ASSLASERGAQETQY
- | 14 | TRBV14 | ASSPFPGTGSYEQY
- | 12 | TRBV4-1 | ASSPGTATYEQY
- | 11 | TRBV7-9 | ASSLDTNYGYT
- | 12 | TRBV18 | ASSPLGSRYEQY
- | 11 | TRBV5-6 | ASSYAGILTQY
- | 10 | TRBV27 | ASSPQGYEQY
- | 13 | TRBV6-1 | ASSLPWGGHTEAF
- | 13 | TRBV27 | ASQPDRLYVNEQF
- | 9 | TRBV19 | ARYQGETQY
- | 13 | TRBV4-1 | ASSPRPLIQETQY
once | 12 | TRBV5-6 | ASSLGDRNQPQH
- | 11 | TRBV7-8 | ASSSEGYTEAF
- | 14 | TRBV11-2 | ASSLQSGDTAYEQY
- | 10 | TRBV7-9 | ASSPPRNEQF
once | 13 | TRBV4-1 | ASSQPPDGNYGYT
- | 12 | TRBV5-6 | ASSSRGVEETQY
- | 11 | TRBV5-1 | ASSLAGAGPQH
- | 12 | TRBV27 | ASRTGTSGAEQF
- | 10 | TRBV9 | ASSVSYYGYT
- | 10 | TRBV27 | ASRDNFYEQY
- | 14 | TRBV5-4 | ASSYDRPYSGNTIY
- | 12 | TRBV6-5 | ASSYSTSSEPQH
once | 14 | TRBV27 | ASSANQGGVEGELF
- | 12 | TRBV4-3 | ASSPGTGRFRLH
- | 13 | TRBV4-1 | ASSQSGTEVYEQY
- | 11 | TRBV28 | ASSLHSLYGYT
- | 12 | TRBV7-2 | ASSLATGRAEAF
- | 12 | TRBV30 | AWRWTLNTGELF
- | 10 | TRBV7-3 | ASSGDSNEQF
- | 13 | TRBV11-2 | ASSLISGDDYGYT
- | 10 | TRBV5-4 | ASSPLGYEQY
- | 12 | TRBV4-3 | ASSQGRGLGELF